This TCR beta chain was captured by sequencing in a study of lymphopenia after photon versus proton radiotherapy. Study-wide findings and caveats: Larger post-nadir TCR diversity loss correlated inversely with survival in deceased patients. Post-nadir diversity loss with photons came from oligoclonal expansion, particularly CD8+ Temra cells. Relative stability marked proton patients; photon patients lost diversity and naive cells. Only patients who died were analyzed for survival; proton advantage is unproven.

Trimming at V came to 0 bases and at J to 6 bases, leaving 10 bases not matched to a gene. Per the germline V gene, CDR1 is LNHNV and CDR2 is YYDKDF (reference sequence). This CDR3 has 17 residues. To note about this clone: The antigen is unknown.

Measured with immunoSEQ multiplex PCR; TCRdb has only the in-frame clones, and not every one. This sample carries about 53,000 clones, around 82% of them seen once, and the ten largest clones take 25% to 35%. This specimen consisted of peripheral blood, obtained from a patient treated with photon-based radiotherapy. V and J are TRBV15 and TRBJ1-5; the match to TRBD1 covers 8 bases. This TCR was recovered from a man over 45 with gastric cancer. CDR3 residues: CATSREGGTGHSQPQHF. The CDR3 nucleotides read TGTGCCACCAGCAGAGAAGGAGGGACAGGTCACAGTCAGCCCCAGCATTTT.